The subject of this entry is one T cell receptor beta chain. This entry comes from a study of T cells in Graves' hyperthyroidism and ophthalmopathy. Per the germline V gene, CDR1 is SQVTM and CDR2 is ANQGSEA. The CDR3 spans 13 residues. Trimming took off 4 bases at V and 5 bases at J, with 12 bases between the two ends. Amplified TCR beta CDR3 regions came from RNA transcripts. A set of HTBI primers served as the primers for a first-round RT-PCR of the TCR CDR3. TCRdb processed the multiplex PCR reads anew with MiXCR; each CDR3 protein has one entry. The profile shows roughly 570,000 distinct CDR3 sequences, about half of them singletons.

Sequencing used peripheral blood or thyroid tissue (not recorded which). The genes are TRBV29-1 and TRBJ1-5; possible D gene TRBD1, 5 bases. This clonotype originated in an adult woman with Graves' disease, either hyperthyroidism or ophthalmopathy (not recorded which). The CDR3: CSVGALGDQPQHF. CDR3 coding DNA: TGCAGCGTTGGGGCCCTGGGGGATCAGCCCCAGCATTTT.